The T cell receptor beta chain described here comes from a study of cytomegalovirus exposure and HLA in healthy donors. Study-wide context: A later analysis reported the 120 validation repertoires used the same platform as the approximately 700 first-cohort repertoires.

Study-level points and caveats: The authors enumerated under 200 TCR beta chains as linked to cytomegalovirus.

These donors were members of the roughly 120-subject validation cohort, a group separate from the approximately 620-subject first cohort. Germline CDR1 and CDR2: SGHTA and FQGNSA. J was trimmed by 1 base and V by 6 bases; bases with no gene match: 5. This CDR3 region has 15 residues. As concerns this clone: Its antigen is unidentified.

The method was immunoSEQ multiplex PCR; TCRdb's version includes in-frame clones alone and lacks a portion of them. This sample yields roughly 68,000 clones, of which around 89% are seen a single time; over 1.5% belongs to the top ten. This TCR derives from a young woman in good health and CMV-seronegative. Sequences were obtained from PBMCs. The gene calls are TRBV7-2 and TRBJ2-1; 8 bases fit TRBD2. In DNA, the CDR3 is TGTGCCAGCAGTGGTAGCGGGGCGTCCTACAATGAGCAGTTCTTC. This codes for CASSGSGASYNEQFF.